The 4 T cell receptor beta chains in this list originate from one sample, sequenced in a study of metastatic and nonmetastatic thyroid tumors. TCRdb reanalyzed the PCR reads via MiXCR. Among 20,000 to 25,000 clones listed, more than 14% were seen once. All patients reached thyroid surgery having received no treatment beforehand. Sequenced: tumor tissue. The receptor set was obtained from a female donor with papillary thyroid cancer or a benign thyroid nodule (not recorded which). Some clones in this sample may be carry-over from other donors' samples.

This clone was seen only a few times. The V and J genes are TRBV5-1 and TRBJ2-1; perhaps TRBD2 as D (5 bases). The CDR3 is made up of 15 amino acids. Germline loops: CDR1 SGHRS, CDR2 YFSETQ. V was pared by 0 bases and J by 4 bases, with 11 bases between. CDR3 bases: TGCGCCAGCAGCTTGGGTGCGGGTTGGTACAATGAGCAGTTCTTC. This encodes CASSLGAGWYNEQFF. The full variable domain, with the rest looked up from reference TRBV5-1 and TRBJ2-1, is KAGVTQTPRYLIKTRGQQVTLSCSPISGHRSVSWYQQTPGQGLQFLFEYFSETQRNKGNFPGRFSGRQFSNSRSEMNVSTLELGDSALYLCASSLGAGWYNEQFFGPGTRLTVL.

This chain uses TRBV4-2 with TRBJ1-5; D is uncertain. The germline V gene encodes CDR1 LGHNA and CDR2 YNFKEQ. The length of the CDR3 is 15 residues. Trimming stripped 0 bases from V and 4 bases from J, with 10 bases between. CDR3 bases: TGTGCCAGCAGCCAAGATGGGCAGATTAATCAGCCCCAGCATTTT. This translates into CASSQDGQINQPQHF.

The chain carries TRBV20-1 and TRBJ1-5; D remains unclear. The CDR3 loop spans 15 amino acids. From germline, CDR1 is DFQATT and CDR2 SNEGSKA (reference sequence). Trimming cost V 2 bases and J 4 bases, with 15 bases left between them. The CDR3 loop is CSARLGGWRNQPQHF. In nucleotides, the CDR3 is TGCAGTGCTAGATTGGGTGGTTGGAGGAATCAGCCCCAGCATTTT.

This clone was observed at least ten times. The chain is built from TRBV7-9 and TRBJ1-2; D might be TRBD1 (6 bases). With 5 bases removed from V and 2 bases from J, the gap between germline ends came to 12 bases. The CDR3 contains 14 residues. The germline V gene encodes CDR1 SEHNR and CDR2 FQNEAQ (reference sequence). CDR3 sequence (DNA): TGTGCCAGCAGCGACGTACAGGGAAACTATGGCTACACCTTC. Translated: CASSDVQGNYGYTF.